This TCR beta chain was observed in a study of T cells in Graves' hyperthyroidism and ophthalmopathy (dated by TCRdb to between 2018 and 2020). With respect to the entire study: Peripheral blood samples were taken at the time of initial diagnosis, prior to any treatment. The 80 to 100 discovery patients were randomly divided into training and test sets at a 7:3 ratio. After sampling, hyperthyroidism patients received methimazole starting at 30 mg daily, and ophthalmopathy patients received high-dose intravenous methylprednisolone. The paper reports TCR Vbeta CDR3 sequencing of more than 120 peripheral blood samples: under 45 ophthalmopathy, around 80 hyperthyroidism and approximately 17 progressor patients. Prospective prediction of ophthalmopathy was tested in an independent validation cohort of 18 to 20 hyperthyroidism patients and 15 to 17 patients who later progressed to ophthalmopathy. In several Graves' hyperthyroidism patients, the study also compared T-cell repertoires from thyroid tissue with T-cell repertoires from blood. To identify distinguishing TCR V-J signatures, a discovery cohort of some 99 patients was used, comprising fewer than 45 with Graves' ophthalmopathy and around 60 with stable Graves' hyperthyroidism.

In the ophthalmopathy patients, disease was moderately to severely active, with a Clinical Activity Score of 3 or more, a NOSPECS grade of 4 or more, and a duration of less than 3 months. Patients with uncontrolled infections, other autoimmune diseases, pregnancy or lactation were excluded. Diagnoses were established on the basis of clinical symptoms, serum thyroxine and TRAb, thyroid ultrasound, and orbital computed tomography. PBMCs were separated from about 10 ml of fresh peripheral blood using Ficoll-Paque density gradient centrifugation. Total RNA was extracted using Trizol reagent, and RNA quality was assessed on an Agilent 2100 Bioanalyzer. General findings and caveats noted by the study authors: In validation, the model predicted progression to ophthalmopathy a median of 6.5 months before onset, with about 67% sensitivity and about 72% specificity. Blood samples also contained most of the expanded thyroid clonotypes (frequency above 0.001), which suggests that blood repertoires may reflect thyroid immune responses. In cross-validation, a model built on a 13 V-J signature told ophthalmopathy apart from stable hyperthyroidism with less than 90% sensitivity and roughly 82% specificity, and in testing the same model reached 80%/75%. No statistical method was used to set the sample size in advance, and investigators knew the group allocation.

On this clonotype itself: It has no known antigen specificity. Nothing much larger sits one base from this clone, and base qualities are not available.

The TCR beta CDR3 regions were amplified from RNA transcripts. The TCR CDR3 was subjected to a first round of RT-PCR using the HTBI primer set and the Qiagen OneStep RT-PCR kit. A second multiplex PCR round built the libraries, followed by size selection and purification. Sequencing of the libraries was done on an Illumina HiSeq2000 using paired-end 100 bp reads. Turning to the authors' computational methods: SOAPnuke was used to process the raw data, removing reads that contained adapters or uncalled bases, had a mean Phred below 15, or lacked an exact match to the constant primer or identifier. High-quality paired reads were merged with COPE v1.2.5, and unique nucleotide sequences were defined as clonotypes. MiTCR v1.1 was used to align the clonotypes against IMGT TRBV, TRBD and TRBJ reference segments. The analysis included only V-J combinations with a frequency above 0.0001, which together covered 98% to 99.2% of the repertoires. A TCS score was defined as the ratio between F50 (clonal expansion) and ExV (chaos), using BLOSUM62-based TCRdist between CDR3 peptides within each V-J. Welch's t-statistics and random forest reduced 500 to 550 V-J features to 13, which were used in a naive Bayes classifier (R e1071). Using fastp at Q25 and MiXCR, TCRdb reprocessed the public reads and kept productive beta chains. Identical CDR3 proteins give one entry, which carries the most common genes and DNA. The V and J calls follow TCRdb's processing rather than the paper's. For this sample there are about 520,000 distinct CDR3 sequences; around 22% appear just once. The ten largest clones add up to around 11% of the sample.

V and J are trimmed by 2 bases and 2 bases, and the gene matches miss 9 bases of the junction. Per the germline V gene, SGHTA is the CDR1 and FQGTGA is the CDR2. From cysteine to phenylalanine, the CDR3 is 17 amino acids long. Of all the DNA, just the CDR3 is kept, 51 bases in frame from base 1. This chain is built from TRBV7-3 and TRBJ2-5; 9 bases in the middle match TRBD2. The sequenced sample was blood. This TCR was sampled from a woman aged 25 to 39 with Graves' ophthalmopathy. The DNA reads TGTGCCAGCAGCTTAGGGGCGGCTAGCGGGAATCAAGAGACCCAGTACTTC. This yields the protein CASSLGAASGNQETQYF.